This T cell receptor beta chain emerged from a study of T cell repertoires in cytomegalovirus infection. The CDR3 consists of 12 residues. V was trimmed by 6 bases and J by 0 bases, leaving 6 bases between them. TCRdb fed the reads into MiXCR, producing one record per CDR3 protein. In the table there are under 600,000 distinct CDR3 sequences, approximately 16% of which are singletons. The sequence was collected from a human donor in good health (CMV status not recorded). Some clones in this sample may be carry-over from other donors' samples. The material sequenced was CD8+ T cells from PBMCs. V and J are TRBV12-3 or TRBV12-4 and TRBJ2-7, with unresolved D. The CDR3 nucleotides are TGTGCCAGCAGACGATCCTCCTACGAGCAGTACTTC. Translating it yields CASRRSSYEQYF.